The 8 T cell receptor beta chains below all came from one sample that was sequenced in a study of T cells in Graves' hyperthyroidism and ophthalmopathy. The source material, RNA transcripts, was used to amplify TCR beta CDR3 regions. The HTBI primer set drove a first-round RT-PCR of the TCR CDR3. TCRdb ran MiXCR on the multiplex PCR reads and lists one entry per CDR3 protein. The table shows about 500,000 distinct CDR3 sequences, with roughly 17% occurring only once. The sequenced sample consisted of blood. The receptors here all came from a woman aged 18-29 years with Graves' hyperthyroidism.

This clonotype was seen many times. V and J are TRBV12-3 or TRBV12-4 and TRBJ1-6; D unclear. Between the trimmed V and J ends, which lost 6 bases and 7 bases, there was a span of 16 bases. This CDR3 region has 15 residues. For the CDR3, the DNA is TGTGCCAGCAGCCCAAGTACCCAACCGAATTCACCCCTCCACTTT. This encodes CASSPSTQPNSPLHF.

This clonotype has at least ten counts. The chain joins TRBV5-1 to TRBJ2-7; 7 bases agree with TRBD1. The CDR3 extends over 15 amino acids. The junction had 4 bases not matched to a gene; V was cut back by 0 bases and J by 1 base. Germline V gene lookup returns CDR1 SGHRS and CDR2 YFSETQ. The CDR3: CASSLAGDSSYEQYF. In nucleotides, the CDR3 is TGCGCCAGCAGCTTGGCTGGGGACAGTTCCTACGAGCAGTACTTC.

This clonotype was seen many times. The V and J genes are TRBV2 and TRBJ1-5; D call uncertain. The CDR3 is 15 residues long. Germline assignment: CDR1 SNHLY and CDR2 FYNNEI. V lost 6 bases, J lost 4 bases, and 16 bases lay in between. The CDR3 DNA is TGTGCCAGCAGCCCGGAGCAACTTGGTAATCAGCCCCAGCATTTT. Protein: CASSPEQLGNQPQHF.

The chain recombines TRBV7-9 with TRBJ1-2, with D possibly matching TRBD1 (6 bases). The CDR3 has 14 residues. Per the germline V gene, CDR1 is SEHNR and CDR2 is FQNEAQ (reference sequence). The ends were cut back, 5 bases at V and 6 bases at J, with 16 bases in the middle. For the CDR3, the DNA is TGTGCCAGCAGCAGTTATGACGGGGGGCATGGCTACACCTTC. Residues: CASSSYDGGHGYTF.

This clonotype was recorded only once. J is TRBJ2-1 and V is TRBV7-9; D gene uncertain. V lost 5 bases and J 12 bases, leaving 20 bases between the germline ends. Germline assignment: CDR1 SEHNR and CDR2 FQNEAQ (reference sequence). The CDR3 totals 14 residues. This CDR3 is CASSPNWILVGQFF. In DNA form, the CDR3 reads TGTGCCAGCAGCCCCAATTGGATCTTGGTCGGGCAGTTCTTC. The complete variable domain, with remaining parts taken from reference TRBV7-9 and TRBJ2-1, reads DTGVSQNPRHKITKRGQNVTFRCDPISEHNRLYWYRQTLGQGPEFLTYFQNEAQLEKSRLLSDRFSAERPKGSFSTLEIQRTEQGDSAMYLCASSPNWILVGQFFGPGTRLTVL.

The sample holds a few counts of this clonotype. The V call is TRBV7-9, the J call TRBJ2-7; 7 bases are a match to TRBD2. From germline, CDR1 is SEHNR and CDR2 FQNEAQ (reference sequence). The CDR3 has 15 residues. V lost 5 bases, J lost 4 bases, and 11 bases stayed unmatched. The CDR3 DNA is TGTGCCAGCAGCCAGACTAGCTCACCTAAGTACGAGCAGTACTTC. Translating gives CASSQTSSPKYEQYF.

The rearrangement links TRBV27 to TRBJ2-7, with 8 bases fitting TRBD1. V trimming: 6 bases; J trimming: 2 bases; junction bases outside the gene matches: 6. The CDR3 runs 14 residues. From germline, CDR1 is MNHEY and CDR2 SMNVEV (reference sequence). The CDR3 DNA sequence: TGTGCCAGCAGCAAGGGGACAGGCCCCTACGAGCAGTACTTC. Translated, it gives CASSKGTGPYEQYF.

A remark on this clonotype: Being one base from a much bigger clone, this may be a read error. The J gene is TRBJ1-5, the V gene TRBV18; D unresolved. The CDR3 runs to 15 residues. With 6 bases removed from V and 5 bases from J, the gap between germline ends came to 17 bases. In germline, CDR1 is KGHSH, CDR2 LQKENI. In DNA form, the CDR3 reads TGTGCCAGCTCTTCGGGAGACAACTCTTATCAGCCCCAGCATTTT. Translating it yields CASSSGDNSYQPQHF.